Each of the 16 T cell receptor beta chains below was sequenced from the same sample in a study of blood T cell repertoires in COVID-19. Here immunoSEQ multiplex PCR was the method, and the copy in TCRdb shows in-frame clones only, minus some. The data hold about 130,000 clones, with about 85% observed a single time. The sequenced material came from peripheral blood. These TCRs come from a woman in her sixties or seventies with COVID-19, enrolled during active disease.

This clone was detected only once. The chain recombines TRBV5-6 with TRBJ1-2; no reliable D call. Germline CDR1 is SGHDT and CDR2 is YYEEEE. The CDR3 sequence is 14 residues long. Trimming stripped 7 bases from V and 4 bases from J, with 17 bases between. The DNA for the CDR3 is TGTGCCAGCTGCCCGCGGACGGGATTCTATGGCTACACCTTC. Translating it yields CASCPRTGFYGYTF.

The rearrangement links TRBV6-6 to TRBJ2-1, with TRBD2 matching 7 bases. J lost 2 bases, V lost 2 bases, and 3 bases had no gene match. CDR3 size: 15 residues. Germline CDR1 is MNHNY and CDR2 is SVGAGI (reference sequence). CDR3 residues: CASSYPGGTYNEQFF. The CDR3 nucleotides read TGTGCCAGCAGTTACCCCGGGGGGACCTACAATGAGCAGTTCTTC.

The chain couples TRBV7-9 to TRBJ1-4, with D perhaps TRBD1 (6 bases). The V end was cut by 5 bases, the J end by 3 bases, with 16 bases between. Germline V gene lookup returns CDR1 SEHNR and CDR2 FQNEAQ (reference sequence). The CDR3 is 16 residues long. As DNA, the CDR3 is TGTGCCAGCAGCGAAGGGGCGGGGGCATCTAATGAAAAACTGTTTTTT. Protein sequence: CASSEGAGASNEKLFF.

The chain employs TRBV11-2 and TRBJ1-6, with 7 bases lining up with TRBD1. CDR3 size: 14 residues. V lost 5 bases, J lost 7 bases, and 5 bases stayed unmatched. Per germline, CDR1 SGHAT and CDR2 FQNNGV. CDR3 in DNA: TGTGCCAGCAGCCACTCAGGGGGAAATTCACCCCTCCACTTT. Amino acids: CASSHSGGNSPLHF.

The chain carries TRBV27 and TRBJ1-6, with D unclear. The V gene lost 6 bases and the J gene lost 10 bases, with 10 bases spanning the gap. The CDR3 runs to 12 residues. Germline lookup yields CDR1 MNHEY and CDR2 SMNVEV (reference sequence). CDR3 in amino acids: CASSPGGSPLHF. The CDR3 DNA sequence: TGTGCCAGCAGCCCGGGTGGGTCACCCCTCCACTTT.

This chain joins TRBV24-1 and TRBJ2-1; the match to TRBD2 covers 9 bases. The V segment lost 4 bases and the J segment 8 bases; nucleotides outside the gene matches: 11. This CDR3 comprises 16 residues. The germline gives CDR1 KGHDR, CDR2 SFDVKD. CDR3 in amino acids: CATSDPGTSSGDEQFF. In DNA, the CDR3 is TGTGCCACCAGTGACCCCGGGACTAGCAGTGGGGATGAGCAGTTCTTC.

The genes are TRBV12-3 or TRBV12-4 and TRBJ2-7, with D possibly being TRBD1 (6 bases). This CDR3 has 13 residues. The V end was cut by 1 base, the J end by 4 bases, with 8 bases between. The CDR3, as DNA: TGTGCCAGCAGTTTAGGGCAGGGGTACGAGCAGTACTTC. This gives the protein CASSLGQGYEQYF.

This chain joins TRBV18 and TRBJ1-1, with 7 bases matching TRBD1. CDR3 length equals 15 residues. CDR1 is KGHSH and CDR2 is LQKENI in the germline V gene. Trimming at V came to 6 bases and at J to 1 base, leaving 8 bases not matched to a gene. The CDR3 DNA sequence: TGTGCCAGCTCGCCGACTGGGACAGCGAACACTGAAGCTTTCTTT. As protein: CASSPTGTANTEAFF.

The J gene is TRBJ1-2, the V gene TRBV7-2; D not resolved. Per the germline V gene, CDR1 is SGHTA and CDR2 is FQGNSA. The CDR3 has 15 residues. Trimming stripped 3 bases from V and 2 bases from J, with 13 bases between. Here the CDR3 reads CASSFKSDTNYGYTF. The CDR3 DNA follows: TGTGCCAGCAGCTTCAAATCAGATACAAACTATGGCTACACCTTC.

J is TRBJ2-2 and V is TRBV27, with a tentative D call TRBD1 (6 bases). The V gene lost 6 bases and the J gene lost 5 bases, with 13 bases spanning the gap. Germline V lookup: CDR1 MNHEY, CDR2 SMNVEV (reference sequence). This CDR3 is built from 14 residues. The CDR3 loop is CASRQGWTTGELFF. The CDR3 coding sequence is TGTGCCAGCAGACAGGGTTGGACTACCGGGGAGCTGTTTTTT.

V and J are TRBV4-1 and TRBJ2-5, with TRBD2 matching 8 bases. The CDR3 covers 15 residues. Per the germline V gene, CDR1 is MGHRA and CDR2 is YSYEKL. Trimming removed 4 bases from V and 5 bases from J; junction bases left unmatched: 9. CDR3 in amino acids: CASSPGLASRETQYF. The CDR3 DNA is TGCGCCAGCAGCCCCGGACTAGCCTCCAGGGAGACCCAGTACTTC.

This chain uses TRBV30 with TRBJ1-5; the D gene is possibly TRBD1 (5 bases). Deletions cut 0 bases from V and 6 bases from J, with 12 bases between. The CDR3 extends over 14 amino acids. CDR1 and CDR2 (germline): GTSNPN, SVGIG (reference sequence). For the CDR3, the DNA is TGTGCCTGGAGTGTAAACAGGATCGGTCAGCCCCAGCATTTT. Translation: CAWSVNRIGQPQHF.

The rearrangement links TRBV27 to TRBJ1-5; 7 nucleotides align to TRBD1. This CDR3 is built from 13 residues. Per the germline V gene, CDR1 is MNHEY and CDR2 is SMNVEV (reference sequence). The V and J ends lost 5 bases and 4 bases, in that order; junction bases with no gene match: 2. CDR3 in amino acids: CASSRQGNQPQHF. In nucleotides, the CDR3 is TGTGCCAGCAGTCGACAGGGAAATCAGCCCCAGCATTTT.

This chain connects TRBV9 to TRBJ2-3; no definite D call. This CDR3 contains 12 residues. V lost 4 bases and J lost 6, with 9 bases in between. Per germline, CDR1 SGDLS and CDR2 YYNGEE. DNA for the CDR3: TGTGCCAGCAGCATTCGGAGTGATACGCAGTATTTT. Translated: CASSIRSDTQYF. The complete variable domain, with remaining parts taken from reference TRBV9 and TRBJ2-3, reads DSGVTQTPKHLITATGQRVTLRCSPRSGDLSVYWYQQSLDQGLQFLIQYYNGEERAKGNILERFSAQQFPDLHSELNLSSLELGDSALYFCASSIRSDTQYFGPGTRLTVL.

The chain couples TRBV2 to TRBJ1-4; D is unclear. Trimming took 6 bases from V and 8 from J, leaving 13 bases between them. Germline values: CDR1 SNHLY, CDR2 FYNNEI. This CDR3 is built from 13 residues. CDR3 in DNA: TGTGCCAGCAGCCTTCCCTGGGAGGAAAAACTGTTTTTT. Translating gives CASSLPWEEKLFF.

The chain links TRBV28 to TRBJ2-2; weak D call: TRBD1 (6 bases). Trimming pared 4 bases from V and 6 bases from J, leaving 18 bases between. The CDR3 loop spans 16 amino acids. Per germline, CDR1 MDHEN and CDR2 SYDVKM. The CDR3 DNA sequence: TGTGCCAGCAGTTCCCCCGGGCAGGGGTCGGCCGGGGAGCTGTTTTTT. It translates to CASSSPGQGSAGELFF.